This TCR beta chain was sequenced during a study of blood T cell repertoires in COVID-19. The V segment lost 6 bases and the J segment 2 bases; nucleotides outside the gene matches: 10. CDR1 is LNHDA, CDR2 SQIVND, per germline (reference sequence). The CDR3 covers 17 residues. The assay was immunoSEQ multiplex PCR, and TCRdb's table has in-frame clones only and misses some. The sample includes about 55,000 clones, 85% of them seen just once. Specimen: peripheral blood. This chain joins TRBV19 and TRBJ2-1; TRBD1 matches at 10 bases. This receptor was taken from a human donor in a cohort sampled during active COVID-19. CDR3 DNA sequence: TGTGCCAGTAGCTTTGGGTCCGGGACAGGGGCCTACAATGAGCAGTTCTTC. Its protein is CASSFGSGTGAYNEQFF.